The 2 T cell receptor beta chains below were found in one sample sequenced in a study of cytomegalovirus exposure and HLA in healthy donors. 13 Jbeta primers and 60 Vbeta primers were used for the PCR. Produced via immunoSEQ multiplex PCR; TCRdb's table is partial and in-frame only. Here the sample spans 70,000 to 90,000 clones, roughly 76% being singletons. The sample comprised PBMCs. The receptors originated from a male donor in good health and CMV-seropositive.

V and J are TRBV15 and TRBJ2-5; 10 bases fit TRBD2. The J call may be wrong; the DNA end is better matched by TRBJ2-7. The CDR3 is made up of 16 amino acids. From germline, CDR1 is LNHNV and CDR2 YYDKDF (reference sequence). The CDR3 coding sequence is TGTGCCACCAGCAGTCAGGGACTAGCGACACCCTACGAGCAGTACTTC. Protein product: CATSSQGLATPYEQYF.

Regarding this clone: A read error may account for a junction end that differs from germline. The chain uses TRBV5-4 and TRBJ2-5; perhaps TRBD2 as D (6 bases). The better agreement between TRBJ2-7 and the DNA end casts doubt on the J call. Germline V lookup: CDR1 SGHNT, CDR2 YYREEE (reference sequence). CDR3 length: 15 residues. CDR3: CASSPNEMGGYEQYF. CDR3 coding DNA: TGCGCCAGCAGCCCCAATGAAATGGGGGGATACGAGCAGTACTTC.